This T cell receptor (beta chain) is from a study of T-cell memory formation after mild COVID-19. Study-level background: The two donors had largely donor-specific TCR clusters. Study-level findings and limits: Some SARS-CoV-2-responding clones were already detected in memory before infection.

Turning to this clonotype: Its target is unknown.

MiXCR was run by TCRdb on the 5' RACE reads, yielding one entry per CDR3 protein. The repertoire consists of about 560,000 distinct CDR3 sequences, with 17% occurring once and the leading ten covering about 8.1%. After removal of 0 bases from V and 12 bases from J, the junction contained 11 bases not matched to a gene. The CDR3 is 15 amino acids. The germline CDR1 and CDR2 sequences are MNHEY and SVGEGT. J is TRBJ2-1 and V is TRBV6-2 or TRBV6-3; 7 bases are a match to TRBD1. Sequencing was carried out using PBMCs or a T cell subset sorted from them (not recorded which). The sequence came from an adult woman who had mild COVID-19 (a few samples of this study predate the infection). Cell type and time point are not known. The CDR3 spells CASSYSGTSGGRQFF. The DNA of the CDR3 is TGTGCCAGCAGTTACTCGGGGACCTCAGGGGGTAGGCAGTTCTTC.